Listed here are 14 T cell receptor beta chains from one sample, sequenced in a study of cytomegalovirus exposure and HLA in healthy donors. PCR involved 60 Vbeta and 13 Jbeta primers. TCRdb keeps only in-frame clones here, not all; method: immunoSEQ multiplex PCR. The sample includes about 210,000 clones, nearly 80% of them seen just once. The sample comprised PBMCs. The receptors were sampled from a male donor in good health and CMV-seronegative.

The J gene is TRBJ1-5, the V gene TRBV7-9; D uncertain. The V and J ends lost 1 base and 1 base respectively, with 8 bases between them. This CDR3 spans 15 amino acids. CDR1 is SEHNR and CDR2 is FQNEAQ in the germline V gene (reference sequence). The CDR3 sequence is CASSLGSISNQPQHF. The CDR3 DNA reads as TGTGCCAGCAGCTTAGGGAGTATAAGCAATCAGCCCCAGCATTTT.

J is TRBJ2-7 and V is TRBV27; no clear D gene. The CDR3 is 13 residues long. With 5 bases removed from V and 0 bases from J, the gap between germline ends came to 8 bases. Germline V gene lookup returns CDR1 MNHEY and CDR2 SMNVEV (reference sequence). The CDR3 nucleotides read TGTGCCAGCAGTCCTACGCCCTCCTACGAGCAGTACTTC. It encodes CASSPTPSYEQYF.

The chain has TRBV6-1 and TRBJ1-2; D gene uncertain. Germline V gene sequence: CDR1 MNHNS, CDR2 SASEGT. The CDR3 spans 12 residues. Trimming pared 5 bases from V and 4 bases from J, leaving 8 bases between. CDR3 loop: CASSPNSYGYTF. The CDR3 DNA reads TGTGCCAGCAGTCCCAACTCCTATGGCTACACCTTC.

The V and J genes are TRBV4-3 and TRBJ2-1; 7 bases match TRBD1. Germline V gene data show CDR1 as LGHNA and CDR2 as YSLEER. With 1 base clipped from V and 1 base from J, the junction kept 4 bases outside the gene matches. This CDR3 comprises 16 residues. The DNA for the CDR3 is TGCGCCAGCAGCCAAGTAGGCAGGGGGTCCTACAATGAGCAGTTCTTC. It translates to CASSQVGRGSYNEQFF.

The chain links TRBV6-6 to TRBJ2-1; D perhaps matches TRBD1 (5 bases). This CDR3 has 13 amino acids. Trimming pared 8 bases from V and 4 bases from J, leaving 12 bases between. Germline CDR1 and CDR2: MNHNY and SVGAGI (reference sequence). Here the CDR3 reads CASFEQGYNEQFF. The DNA of the CDR3 is TGTGCCAGCTTTGAGCAGGGTTACAATGAGCAGTTCTTC.

The chain uses TRBV28 and TRBJ2-5; 14 nucleotides line up with TRBD2. Germline values: CDR1 MDHEN, CDR2 SYDVKM. V trimming: 5 bases; J trimming: 5 bases; junction bases outside the gene matches: 7. The CDR3 runs to 16 residues. The CDR3 DNA reads as TGTGCCAGCAGTCATCGACTAGCGGGGGGGATGGAGACCCAGTACTTC. As protein: CASSHRLAGGMETQYF.

V is TRBV5-6 and J is TRBJ2-7; 8 positions match TRBD2. CDR3 length: 16 residues. J lost 0 bases, V lost 5 bases, and 10 bases had no gene match. The germline V gene encodes CDR1 SGHDT and CDR2 YYEEEE. CDR3 residues: CASSPTGLASSYEQYF. CDR3 sequence (DNA): TGTGCCAGCAGTCCTACCGGACTAGCAAGCTCCTACGAGCAGTACTTC.

This clone occurred a few times. V usage is TRBV29-1 and J usage is TRBJ2-5, with 8 bases matching TRBD1. The CDR3 totals 15 residues. Per germline, CDR1 SQVTM and CDR2 ANQGSEA. With V trimmed by 3 bases and J by 0 bases, 6 bases remained unmatched. The CDR3 DNA reads TGCAGCGTTGAGGGGCAGGGGGCTAACCAAGAGACCCAGTACTTC. Translation gives CSVEGQGANQETQYF.

CDR3 loop: CASSLDGEYQETQYF. The CDR3 DNA is TGTGCCAGCAGCTTGGACGGGGAGTACCAAGAGACCCAGTACTTC. The J gene is TRBJ2-5, the V gene TRBV5-4; TRBD2 is a possible D gene (5 bases). V was clipped by 0 bases and J by 0 bases, with 9 bases between them. The CDR3 sequence is 15 residues long. Per germline, CDR1 SGHNT and CDR2 YYREEE (reference sequence).

V gene TRBV19 combines with J gene TRBJ2-7; perhaps TRBD1 as D (6 bases). Germline V gene lookup returns CDR1 LNHDA and CDR2 SQIVND (reference sequence). Trimming left V 2 bases short and J 0 bases short, with 11 bases between. The CDR3 is 15 residues long. The CDR3 DNA follows: TGTGCCAGTAGTATAACCAGGGGCGTCTCCTACGAGCAGTACTTC. It codes for CASSITRGVSYEQYF.

V gene TRBV28 combines with J gene TRBJ2-1, with TRBD2 matching over 9 bases. Looked up from germline, CDR1 is MDHEN and CDR2 is SYDVKM. With 8 bases clipped from V and 0 bases from J, the junction kept 11 bases outside the gene matches. The CDR3 is 17 amino acids. The CDR3 region has the DNA TGTGCCAGCCTAAGCGGGGGGCCAACCCGCTCCTACAATGAGCAGTTCTTC. This encodes CASLSGGPTRSYNEQFF.

The chain joins TRBV4-2 to TRBJ2-3; the match to TRBD2 covers 10 bases. Germline CDR1 reads LGHNA; CDR2 reads YNFKEQ. V shed 0 bases and J 4 bases; nucleotides not matched to a gene: 4. The CDR3 is made up of 16 amino acids. CDR3 amino acids: CASSQESSGGPDTQYF. The CDR3 nucleotides read TGTGCCAGCAGCCAAGAGAGTAGCGGGGGGCCAGATACGCAGTATTTT.

V gene TRBV5-5 combines with J gene TRBJ1-2; 7 bases match TRBD1. V lost 6 bases, J lost 8 bases, and 13 bases stayed unmatched. The CDR3 has 14 residues. The germline CDR1 and CDR2 sequences are SGHKS and YYEKEE (reference sequence). The CDR3 reads CASNAPDRVLGYTF. DNA for the CDR3: TGTGCCAGCAACGCTCCAGACAGGGTCTTAGGCTACACCTTC.

V gene TRBV6-6 combines with J gene TRBJ2-2; D not resolved. The V end lost 4 bases, the J end lost 5 bases, and 8 bases lay between the germline ends. CDR1 MNHNY and CDR2 SVGAGI come from the germline V gene (reference sequence). This CDR3 region has 13 residues. CDR3 in DNA: TGTGCCAGCAGTTCGTCCGGGACCGGGGAGCTGTTTTTT. Translated, it gives CASSSSGTGELFF.